This T cell receptor beta chain was observed in a study of blood T cell repertoires in COVID-19. The CDR3 totals 17 residues. V was pared by 4 bases and J by 4 bases, with 14 bases of the junction left unmatched. Germline V gene lookup returns CDR1 SGHDN and CDR2 FVKESK. TCRdb keeps only in-frame clones here, not all; method: immunoSEQ multiplex PCR. The sample gives some 530,000 clones, approximately 85% of which show up once; roughly 3.2% is in the top ten. V usage is TRBV14 and J usage is TRBJ1-2; 8 nucleotides line up with TRBD1. This receptor was taken from a human donor in a cohort sampled during active COVID-19. The sample taken for sequencing was peripheral blood. CDR3 DNA sequence: TGTGCCAGCAGCCCCAACAGGGGGACTAACTTACTCTATGGCTACACCTTC. It encodes CASSPNRGTNLLYGYTF.